This T cell receptor (beta chain) was observed in a study of cytomegalovirus exposure and HLA in healthy donors. Study results and caveats: Cytomegalovirus status was reportedly diagnosed by the classifier with high specificity and sensitivity. With further analysis later on, most CMV-associated TCR beta chains appeared HLA-restricted. Cytomegalovirus-associated TCR beta chains were listed, numbering 164.

As regards this clone: Its antigen is as yet unknown.

Primers: 60 Vbeta forward and 13 Jbeta reverse. The table came from immunoSEQ multiplex PCR; TCRdb's copy has only in-frame clones and leaves some out. The sample consists of 85,000 to 120,000 clones, approximately 79% of them appearing once. The V gene end was trimmed by 2 bases and the J gene end by 7 bases; junction bases not matched to a gene: 4. The CDR3 spans 14 residues. The germline CDR1 and CDR2 sequences are SGHRS and YFSETQ. The sequenced sample was PBMCs. The TCR sequence derives from a man between 60 and 75 years old in good health and CMV-seronegative. The rearrangement uses TRBV5-1 and TRBJ2-1; the match to TRBD2 covers 9 bases. The CDR3 protein is CASSFSGGLNEQFF. Written as DNA, the CDR3 is TGCGCCAGCAGCTTTAGCGGGGGCCTGAATGAGCAGTTCTTC.